The rows below give T cell receptor beta chains drawn from one sample of a study of CD8 T cells in Susac syndrome. MiXCR was run by TCRdb on the immunoSEQ multiplex PCR reads, yielding one entry per CDR3 protein. The sample includes about 73,000 distinct CDR3 sequences, 85% to 95% of them seen just once. Material for sequencing was CD8+ T cells from PBMCs. These receptors were taken from a human donor with multiple sclerosis. Both conserved end residues are trimmed from each CDR3.

>TRBV27
ASSLVWSSYEQY
>TRBV19
ASSKGSGANVLT
>TRBV10-1
ASSESVLAGYTDTQY
>TRBV5-6
ASSPGQDRVGTQY
>TRBV3-1
ASSKGAGGSYEQY
>TRBV19
ASSIGPTDYGYT
>TRBV30
AWRLADYEQY
>TRBV5-4
ASSLAVSGGSRGETQY
>TRBV20-1
SARDRQSLYEQY
>TRBV30
AWTPLRASGSYNEQF
>TRBV6-5
ASSYGTTPSYEQY
>TRBV9
ASSGDRDAEAF
>TRBV7-9
ASSFLGQTQY
>TRBV7-9
ASSSPHRDEQY
>TRBV6-1
ASSQGLAETGANVLT
>TRBV29-1
SVEDGTGSTDTQY